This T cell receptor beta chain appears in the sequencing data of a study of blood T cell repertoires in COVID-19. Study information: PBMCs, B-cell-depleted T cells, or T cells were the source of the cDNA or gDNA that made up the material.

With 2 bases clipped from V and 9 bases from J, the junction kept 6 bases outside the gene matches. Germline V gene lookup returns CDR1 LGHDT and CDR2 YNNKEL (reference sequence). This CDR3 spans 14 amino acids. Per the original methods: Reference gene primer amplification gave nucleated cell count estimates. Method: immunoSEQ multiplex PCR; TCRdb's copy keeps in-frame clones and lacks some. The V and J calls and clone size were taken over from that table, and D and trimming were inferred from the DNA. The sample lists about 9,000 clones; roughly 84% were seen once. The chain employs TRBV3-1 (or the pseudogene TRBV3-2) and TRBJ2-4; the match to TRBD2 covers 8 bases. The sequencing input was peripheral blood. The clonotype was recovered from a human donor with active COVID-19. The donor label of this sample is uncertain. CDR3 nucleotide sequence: TGTGCCAGCAGCCAAAAGTTGGGACTAGGCATTCAGTACTTC. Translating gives CASSQKLGLGIQYF.